Following are 22 T cell receptor beta chains from one sample sequenced in a study of radiotherapy plus CTLA-4 blockade in lung cancer. Profiled with immunoSEQ multiplex PCR; TCRdb holds only in-frame clones, not every one. The sample holds more than 90,000 clones, almost 90% seen once. Sequenced material: peripheral blood, taken from a patient treated with radiotherapy plus ipilimumab. Receptors were obtained from a human donor with non-small cell lung cancer that progressed on radiotherapy plus ipilimumab.

The rearrangement uses TRBV10-2 and TRBJ2-1; a weak D match, TRBD2 (6 bases). The V and J ends lost 0 bases and 11 bases respectively, with 11 bases between them. The CDR3 is 13 residues long. Germline V gives CDR1 WSHSY, CDR2 SAAADI. The CDR3 sequence: CASSESSGYKQFF. CDR3 coding DNA: TGCGCCAGCAGTGAGTCTAGCGGATATAAGCAGTTCTTC.

The rearrangement links TRBV4-1 to TRBJ2-3; weak D call: TRBD2 (6 bases). From germline, CDR1 is MGHRA and CDR2 YSYEKL. The CDR3 runs to 13 residues. V lost 1 base and J lost 5, with 7 bases in between. This chain's CDR3 is CASSQAEGDTQYF. The CDR3 nucleotides read TGCGCCAGCAGCCAAGCGGAGGGAGATACGCAGTATTTT.

J is TRBJ2-1 and V is TRBV5-1; D is possibly TRBD1 (6 bases). V lost 7 bases to trimming and J lost 6 bases, with 17 bases between them. The CDR3 covers 14 residues. CDR1 is SGHRS and CDR2 is YFSETQ in the germline V gene. The CDR3 DNA reads as TGCGCCAGCCAGGCACAGGGATTGTTCAATGAGCAGTTCTTC. Protein: CASQAQGLFNEQFF.

The V and J genes are TRBV4-1 and TRBJ1-2, with a weak D call TRBD1 (6 bases). CDR3 length: 16 residues. The V gene's germline CDR1 is MGHRA and CDR2 YSYEKL. V lost 5 bases and J lost 1, with 17 bases in between. This CDR3 is CASSAAGGPYNYGYTF. As DNA, the CDR3 is TGCGCCAGCAGCGCTGCCGGGGGGCCGTATAACTATGGCTACACCTTC.

The gene calls are TRBV7-3 and TRBJ2-1, with D tentatively TRBD2 (6 bases). Germline values: CDR1 SGHTA, CDR2 FQGTGA. The V end was cut by 5 bases, the J end by 4 bases, with 18 bases between. There are 16 residues in the CDR3. The CDR3 DNA is TGTGCCAGCAGCGCGTACCCGGGACTGTCTTACAATGAGCAGTTCTTC. Translated, it gives CASSAYPGLSYNEQFF.

CDR3 sequence (DNA): TGTGCCTGGAGCCGTAGTCAGCTCGATGAGCAGTTCTTC. It encodes CAWSRSQLDEQFF. The chain employs TRBV30 and TRBJ2-1, with D uncertain. The germline V gene encodes CDR1 GTSNPN and CDR2 SVGIG (reference sequence). Trimming shortened V by 3 bases and J by 8 bases, and 14 bases separated the two germline ends. The CDR3 is 13 residues long.

The chain combines TRBV5-1 with TRBJ1-4; the D is unclear. V dropped 5 bases and J dropped 0 bases, with 14 bases sitting between them. Germline V lookup: CDR1 SGHRS, CDR2 YFSETQ. The CDR3 covers 16 residues. The chain's CDR3 is CASRTGSGATNEKLFF. For the CDR3, the DNA is TGCGCCAGCAGAACCGGGAGCGGGGCAACTAATGAAAAACTGTTTTTT.

A few counts support this clone. The gene calls are TRBV4-1 and TRBJ1-2, with 7 nucleotides matching TRBD1. Germline trimming cut 0 bases from V and 5 bases from J; bases unmatched to any gene: 6. The CDR3 has 15 residues. Germline values: CDR1 MGHRA, CDR2 YSYEKL. CDR3 bases: TGCGCCAGCAGCCAAGAGGAGGGGGCGAATTATGGCTACACCTTC. Its translation is CASSQEEGANYGYTF.

In the case of this clone: Sequence at one end of the junction differs from germline and may be a read error. CDR3 loop: CASSQPGGTSGSIF. In nucleotides, the CDR3 is TGCGCCAGCAGCCAACCGGGGGGGACTAGCGGGAGTATCTTC. The rearrangement uses TRBV4-1 and TRBJ2-1; 14 positions agree with TRBD2. The CDR3 runs 14 residues. The V gene's germline CDR1 is MGHRA and CDR2 YSYEKL.

J is TRBJ1-3 and V is TRBV6-5; 8 nucleotides agree with TRBD1. Trimming removed 4 bases from V and 0 bases from J; junction bases left unmatched: 5. Germline V gives CDR1 MNHEY, CDR2 SVGAGI. The CDR3 is 16 residues long. The CDR3 nucleotides read TGTGCCAGCAGTTGGACAGGGACAATCTCTGGAAACACCATATATTTT. It is translated as CASSWTGTISGNTIYF.

V and J are TRBV5-3 and TRBJ1-2, with D uncertain. TRBV5-3 has ORF status, its function being uncertain. Trimming took 0 bases from V and 5 from J, leaving 11 bases between them. CDR3 length: 14 amino acids. CDR3 sequence reads: CARSLDGRWYGYTF. CDR3 bases: TGTGCCAGAAGCTTGGACGGGCGATGGTATGGCTACACCTTC.

The V call is TRBV11-3, the J call TRBJ2-7, with a weak D call TRBD1 (5 bases). The germline gives CDR1 SGHNT, CDR2 YENEEA. Trimming left V 3 bases short and J 2 bases short, with 11 bases between. The CDR3 length is 14 residues. CDR3 residues: CASSFTRAAYEQYF. Here the CDR3 DNA reads TGTGCCAGCAGCTTTACCAGGGCTGCCTACGAGCAGTACTTC.

This clone was detected once. V and J are TRBV7-2 and TRBJ2-3, with 12 positions matching TRBD1. The ends lost 3 bases at V and 2 bases at J; junction bases unmatched: 9. The CDR3 spans 18 residues. Germline lookup yields CDR1 SGHTA and CDR2 FQGNSA. CDR3: CASSLYKGQGASTDTQYF. CDR3 sequence (DNA): TGTGCCAGCAGCTTGTATAAGGGACAGGGGGCGTCCACAGATACGCAGTATTTT.

This chain joins TRBV18 and TRBJ1-1; no reliable D call. Germline values: CDR1 KGHSH, CDR2 LQKENI. CDR3 length: 14 residues. Trimming removed 0 bases at V and 0 bases at J, with 5 bases between. The CDR3 DNA follows: TGTGCCAGCTCACCACCGGGTTTGAACACTGAAGCTTTCTTT. Amino acids: CASSPPGLNTEAFF. Full variable domain (outside the CDR3, taken from reference TRBV18 and TRBJ1-1): NAGVMQNPRHLVRRRGQEARLRCSPMKGHSHVYWYRQLPEEGLKFMVYLQKENIIDESGMPKERFSAEFPKEGPSILRIQQVVRGDSAAYFCASSPPGLNTEAFFGQGTRLTVV.

This chain uses TRBV6-6 with TRBJ2-4; TRBD2 agrees at 7 bases. Germline assignment: CDR1 MNHNY and CDR2 SVGAGI (reference sequence). This CDR3 has 15 amino acids. The J segment lost 9 bases and the V segment lost 0 bases, leaving 8 bases of the junction unmatched. The CDR3 DNA reads TGTGCCAGCAGTTACTCGGAGGCATTAGCGGGCATTCAGTACTTC. It specifies CASSYSEALAGIQYF.

The chain carries TRBV7-9 and TRBJ2-1, with no clear D. The CDR3 runs 10 residues. Trimming took 3 bases from V and 8 from J, leaving 2 bases between them. Germline CDR1 SEHNR, CDR2 FQNEAQ (reference sequence). In nucleotides, the CDR3 is TGTGCCAGCAGCTTGGATGAGCAGTTCTTC. As protein: CASSLDEQFF.

The chain employs TRBV30 and TRBJ1-2; no firm D call. V was trimmed by 2 bases and J by 7 bases, leaving 8 bases between them. The germline CDR1 and CDR2 sequences are GTSNPN and SVGIG (reference sequence). The CDR3 loop spans 11 amino acids. The CDR3: CAWSSSGGYTF. In DNA form, the CDR3 reads TGTGCCTGGAGTTCCTCAGGTGGCTACACCTTC. The full variable domain, with the rest looked up from reference TRBV30 and TRBJ1-2, is SQTIHQWPATLVQPVGSPLSLECTVEGTSNPNLYWYRQAAGRGLQLLFYSVGIGQISSEVPQNLSASRPQDRQFILSSKKLLLSDSGFYLCAWSSSGGYTFGSGTRLTVV.

The chain couples TRBV7-8 to TRBJ2-7, with 11 bases lining up with TRBD2. V was clipped by 2 bases and J by 7 bases; unmatched bases: 19. The CDR3 spans 19 residues. Germline V gene lookup returns CDR1 SGHVS and CDR2 FQNEAQ. CDR3 nucleotides: TGTGCCAGCAGCTTAACTTCCGGTACTAGCGGGAGTTCCTTGGGGGAGCAGTACTTC. Protein product: CASSLTSGTSGSSLGEQYF.

The chain recombines TRBV9 with TRBJ2-2, with 14 nucleotides matching TRBD2. V dropped 4 bases and J dropped 3; count of bases not matched to a gene: 5. The CDR3 is made up of 17 amino acids. Germline CDR1 is SGDLS and CDR2 is YYNGEE. The CDR3 bases are TGTGCCAGCAGCCTTGGGACTAGCGGGAGCCACACCGGGGAGCTGTTTTTT. This gives the protein CASSLGTSGSHTGELFF.

In this sample, this clone turned up a few times. V gene TRBV2 combines with J gene TRBJ2-1, with D perhaps matching TRBD2 (6 bases). The ends were cut back, 8 bases at V and 9 bases at J, with 14 bases in the middle. The CDR3 consists of 12 residues. Germline V gene lookup returns CDR1 SNHLY and CDR2 FYNNEI. The chain's CDR3 is CASGTELGEQFF. The DNA for the CDR3 is TGTGCCAGCGGGACTGAGCTCGGTGAGCAGTTCTTC.

This sequence joins TRBV6-6 and TRBJ1-1; D gene ambiguous. The ends were cut back, 6 bases at V and 5 bases at J, with 4 bases in the middle. The CDR3 is 10 amino acids. Looked up from germline, CDR1 is MNHNY and CDR2 is SVGAGI (reference sequence). The DNA for the CDR3 is TGTGCCAGCAGGGGGACTGAAGCTTTCTTT. It encodes CASRGTEAFF.

The rearrangement links TRBV5-1 to TRBJ1-1; no clear D. V was cut by 6 bases and J by 6 bases, with 15 bases left in between. This CDR3 has 13 residues. CDR1 SGHRS and CDR2 YFSETQ come from the germline V gene. The CDR3 coding sequence is TGCGCCAGCACGAGTGGGGAGACGGCTGAAGCTTTCTTT. It is translated as CASTSGETAEAFF.